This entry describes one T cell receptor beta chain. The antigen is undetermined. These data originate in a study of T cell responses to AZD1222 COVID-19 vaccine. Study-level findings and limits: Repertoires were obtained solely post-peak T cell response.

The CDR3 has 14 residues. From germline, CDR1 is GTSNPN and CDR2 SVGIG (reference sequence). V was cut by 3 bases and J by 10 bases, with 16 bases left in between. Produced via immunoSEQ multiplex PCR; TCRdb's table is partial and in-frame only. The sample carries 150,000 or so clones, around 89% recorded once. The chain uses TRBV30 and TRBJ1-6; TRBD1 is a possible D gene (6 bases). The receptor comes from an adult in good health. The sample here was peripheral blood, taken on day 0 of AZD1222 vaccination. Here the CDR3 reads CAWSGVGGLSPLHF. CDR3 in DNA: TGTGCCTGGAGCGGTGTCGGGGGGCTGTCACCCCTCCACTTT.